The clone carrying this T cell receptor beta chain occurred once. Its antigen is as yet unknown. This sample was included in a study of cytomegalovirus exposure and HLA in healthy donors. Whole-study context: Unique TCRs from HLA-typed donors, roughly 87 million of them, were held in an early data release. The study, taken as a whole, reports: Testing in vitro showed a few CMV-associated chains specific for CMV antigens.

The study ran its PCR with 60 Vbeta and 13 Jbeta primers. The method was immunoSEQ multiplex PCR; TCRdb's version includes in-frame clones alone and lacks a portion of them. The repertoire has 120,000 or so clones, about three quarters of them found once; the top ten carry approximately 3.6%. Germline CDR1 and CDR2: SEHNR and FQNEAQ (reference sequence). The CDR3 spans 15 residues. Trimming took 1 base from V and 5 from J, leaving 11 bases between them. This chain uses TRBV7-9 with TRBJ1-4; D is uncertain. This TCR was sampled from a man younger than 45 in good health and CMV-seronegative. The sample taken for sequencing was PBMCs. This chain's CDR3 is CASSLVGGLNEKLFF. Written as DNA, the CDR3 is TGTGCCAGCAGCTTAGTAGGAGGGCTGAATGAAAAACTGTTTTTT.